The 24 T cell receptor beta chains given below trace back to one sample, sequenced in a study of blood T cell repertoires in COVID-19. Profiled with immunoSEQ multiplex PCR; TCRdb holds only in-frame clones, not every one. The repertoire holds a few hundred thousand clones, with around 87% as singletons. The sequenced sample was PBMCs or T cells enriched from blood (not recorded which). The receptors were sampled from a woman between 40 and 55 years old who had recovered from COVID-19.

Worth noting for this clone: Other DNA sequences in the sample encode the same CDR3. The chain uses TRBV7-2 and TRBJ1-2, with D uncertain. CDR1 and CDR2 (germline): SGHTA, FQGNSA. The CDR3 is 14 residues long. V lost 1 base and J lost 2, with 8 bases in between. The CDR3 here is CASSLETGNYGYTF. The CDR3 nucleotides read TGTGCCAGCAGCTTAGAAACGGGAAACTATGGCTACACCTTC.

This chain joins TRBV5-6 and TRBJ1-2, with a tentative D call TRBD1 (6 bases). The CDR3 loop spans 16 amino acids. Per germline, CDR1 SGHDT and CDR2 YYEEEE. V was trimmed by 1 base and J by 0 bases, leaving 13 bases between them. As DNA, the CDR3 is TGTGCCAGCAGCTTGATGACAGGTAGAACTAACTATGGCTACACCTTC. Translation: CASSLMTGRTNYGYTF.

The V gene is TRBV6-6, the J gene TRBJ2-1; D not certain. Germline CDR1 is MNHNY and CDR2 is SVGAGI (reference sequence). CDR3 length: 11 residues. V was trimmed by 5 bases and J by 6 bases, leaving 5 bases between them. The chain's CDR3 is CASSRLNEQFF. The CDR3 bases are TGTGCCAGCAGTCGCCTCAATGAGCAGTTCTTC.

This clone was detected only once. The rearrangement joins TRBV19 to TRBJ2-2; D is unclear. The CDR3 loop spans 14 amino acids. Trimming removed 3 bases from V and 1 base from J, with 6 bases in between. Germline CDR1 is LNHDA and CDR2 is SQIVND (reference sequence). CDR3 region: CASSIRQNTGELFF. CDR3 DNA: TGTGCCAGTAGTATTAGACAGAACACCGGGGAGCTGTTTTTT.

The chain employs TRBV27 and TRBJ1-1; D is undetermined. Germline-derived CDR1 and CDR2 are MNHEY and SMNVEV (reference sequence). The CDR3 sequence is 14 residues long. The germline V and J ends were trimmed by 3 bases and 4 bases, with 12 bases remaining between them. CDR3: CASSFQGWSTEAFF. CDR3 coding DNA: TGTGCCAGCAGTTTTCAAGGTTGGAGCACTGAAGCTTTCTTT.

The V call is TRBV5-4, the J call TRBJ1-4; TRBD1 is a possible D gene (5 bases). The germline V and J ends were trimmed by 2 bases and 8 bases, with 19 bases remaining between them. CDR1 SGHNT and CDR2 YYREEE come from the germline V gene (reference sequence). This CDR3 region has 16 residues. CDR3 DNA: TGTGCCAGCAGCTTCTCAGGAACAGGATCTTACGAAAAACTGTTTTTT. The encoded protein is CASSFSGTGSYEKLFF.

This clone was detected once. The chain joins TRBV7-9 to TRBJ2-2; TRBD1 matches at 9 bases. The CDR3 is 16 residues long. With V trimmed by 5 bases and J by 5 bases, 9 bases remained unmatched. Germline V gene sequence: CDR1 SEHNR, CDR2 FQNEAQ (reference sequence). DNA for the CDR3: TGTGCCAGCAGCCAGCGTACAGGGGGCTCGACCGGGGAGCTGTTTTTT. This encodes CASSQRTGGSTGELFF.

The chain employs TRBV3-1 (or the pseudogene TRBV3-2) and TRBJ1-1; D perhaps matches TRBD1 (5 bases). The V gene lost 0 bases and the J gene lost 1 base, with 15 bases spanning the gap. There are 17 residues in the CDR3. CDR1 and CDR2 from the germline V gene are LGHDT and YNNKEL (reference sequence). The CDR3 here is CASSQDPRGTPNTEAFF. The CDR3 region has the DNA TGTGCCAGCAGCCAAGATCCTCGAGGGACTCCGAACACTGAAGCTTTCTTT.

The chain recombines TRBV14 with TRBJ1-1; no clear D. V was shortened by 1 base and J by 3 bases, with 3 bases between the two germline ends. Looked up from germline, CDR1 is SGHDN and CDR2 is FVKESK. There are 12 residues in the CDR3. The CDR3 protein is CASSQAYTEAFF. As DNA, the CDR3 is TGTGCCAGCAGCCAAGCGTACACTGAAGCTTTCTTT.

The V gene is TRBV5-1, the J gene TRBJ2-7; 8 positions agree with TRBD1. V gave up 4 bases and J gave up 3 bases; unmatched junction bases: 12. This CDR3 is built from 16 residues. The V gene's germline CDR1 is SGHRS and CDR2 YFSETQ. The CDR3 sequence: CASSEGGQGKIYEQYF. The CDR3 nucleotides are TGCGCCAGCAGCGAGGGTGGACAGGGTAAAATCTACGAGCAGTACTTC. Complete variable domain (other parts from reference TRBV5-1 and TRBJ2-7): KAGVTQTPRYLIKTRGQQVTLSCSPISGHRSVSWYQQTPGQGLQFLFEYFSETQRNKGNFPGRFSGRQFSNSRSEMNVSTLELGDSALYLCASSEGGQGKIYEQYFGPGTRLTVT.

The chain combines TRBV29-1 with TRBJ2-7; D is possibly TRBD2 (5 bases). The germline V gene has CDR1 SQVTM and CDR2 ANQGSEA. Trimming removed 6 bases at V and 2 bases at J, with 17 bases between. The CDR3 runs to 14 residues. CDR3 coding DNA: TGCAGCGTCCTGGAGCGGTTCCCCACCTACGAGCAGTACTTC. Protein: CSVLERFPTYEQYF.

This clone has just a few counts. This chain connects TRBV29-1 to TRBJ2-7; 8 positions agree with TRBD1. CDR3 length equals 15 residues. J lost 6 bases, V lost 1 base, and 11 bases had no gene match. Germline values: CDR1 SQVTM, CDR2 ANQGSEA. CDR3 sequence reads: CSVEAADRDMSEQYF. The CDR3, as DNA: TGCAGCGTTGAAGCCGCGGACAGGGATATGAGCGAGCAGTACTTC.

This rearrangement joins TRBV30 to TRBJ1-1, with D perhaps matching TRBD1 (5 bases). Germline values: CDR1 GTSNPN, CDR2 SVGIG (reference sequence). There are 13 residues in the CDR3. V shed 4 bases and J shed 1 base, with 10 bases lying between them. DNA of the CDR3: TGTGCCTGGAATCCAGGGCCGAACACTGAAGCTTTCTTT. It specifies CAWNPGPNTEAFF.

V usage is TRBV25-1 and J usage is TRBJ2-2; a possible D gene is TRBD1 (6 bases). This CDR3 spans 15 amino acids. Germline-derived CDR1 and CDR2 are MGHDK and SYGVNS. V shed 1 base and J shed 4 bases, with 10 bases lying between them. The CDR3 loop reads CASSEWQGSTGELFF. CDR3 DNA sequence: TGTGCCAGCAGTGAATGGCAGGGGTCCACCGGGGAGCTGTTTTTT.

The gene calls are TRBV7-2 and TRBJ1-4, with 8 bases that match TRBD1. This CDR3 contains 15 residues. Germline V gene lookup returns CDR1 SGHTA and CDR2 FQGNSA. The V and J ends lost 0 bases and 3 bases, in that order; junction bases with no gene match: 0. CDR3 amino acids: CASSLADRANEKLFF. The CDR3 nucleotides read TGTGCCAGCAGCTTAGCGGACAGGGCTAATGAAAAACTGTTTTTT.

The chain is built from TRBV29-1 and TRBJ1-2, with a possible D match to TRBD1 (5 bases). The CDR3 sequence is 13 residues long. V was pared by 3 bases and J by 4 bases, with 12 bases between. The germline gives CDR1 SQVTM, CDR2 ANQGSEA. CDR3 DNA sequence: TGCAGCGTTGACACGGGGGGACCCTATGGCTACACCTTC. Its protein product is CSVDTGGPYGYTF.

The chain joins TRBV4-3 to TRBJ2-3; 8 bases are a match to TRBD2. This CDR3 contains 21 residues. The germline gives CDR1 LGHNA, CDR2 YSLEER. V lost 0 bases to trimming and J lost 0 bases; unmatched junction nucleotides: 17. The CDR3 DNA reads TGCGCCAGCAGCCAAGATGTGGGTAGCGGGACGGGGGGAGCTAGCACAGATACGCAGTATTTT. Translation gives CASSQDVGSGTGGASTDTQYF.

This clone has just one count. The rearrangement uses TRBV6-5 and TRBJ1-2, with 10 bases that match TRBD1. Trimming removed 8 bases from V and 4 bases from J; junction bases left unmatched: 10. Germline V gene sequence: CDR1 MNHEY, CDR2 SVGAGI. This CDR3 comprises 15 residues. CDR3 sequence (DNA): TGTGCCAGCGGGGGGACAGGGGCTGTCGGCTATGGCTACACCTTC. Protein: CASGGTGAVGYGYTF.

V and J are TRBV3-1 (or the pseudogene TRBV3-2) and TRBJ1-3; D ambiguous. Germline V gene sequence: CDR1 LGHDT, CDR2 YNNKEL (reference sequence). There are 17 residues in the CDR3. The V end lost 1 base, the J end lost 0 bases, and 13 bases lay between the germline ends. The CDR3 loop reads CASSQVLPHTSGNTIYF. CDR3 coding DNA: TGTGCCAGCAGCCAAGTCTTGCCACACACCTCTGGAAACACCATATATTTT.

The J gene is TRBJ2-1, the V gene TRBV5-1, with a possible D match to TRBD2 (5 bases). V was cut by 4 bases and J by 3 bases, with 20 bases left in between. CDR1 is SGHRS, CDR2 YFSETQ, per germline. The CDR3 is 17 amino acids. The CDR3: CASSQSPASSNYNEQFF. CDR3 bases: TGCGCCAGCAGCCAGAGCCCGGCTAGCAGTAACTACAATGAGCAGTTCTTC.

V and J are TRBV29-1 and TRBJ2-7; weak D call: TRBD1 (5 bases). Germline loops: CDR1 SQVTM, CDR2 ANQGSEA. The CDR3 extends over 13 amino acids. V was pared by 7 bases and J by 0 bases, with 13 bases between. CDR3 amino acids: CSALGESSYEQYF. The CDR3 coding sequence is TGCAGCGCCCTAGGGGAAAGCTCCTACGAGCAGTACTTC.

The chain uses TRBV30 and TRBJ1-5; TRBD1 is a possible D gene (5 bases). CDR1 GTSNPN and CDR2 SVGIG come from the germline V gene (reference sequence). The CDR3 spans 14 residues. Deletions cut 1 base from V and 5 bases from J, with 12 bases between. CDR3 nucleotide sequence: TGTGCCTGGAGTGGGGGCTACGGCGATCAGCCCCAGCATTTT. It codes for CAWSGGYGDQPQHF. Full variable domain (remainder filled in from reference TRBV30 and TRBJ1-5): SQTIHQWPATLVQPVGSPLSLECTVEGTSNPNLYWYRQAAGRGLQLLFYSVGIGQISSEVPQNLSASRPQDRQFILSSKKLLLSDSGFYLCAWSGGYGDQPQHFGDGTRLSIL.

This clone was detected only once. The chain recombines TRBV19 with TRBJ1-1, with unresolved D. The CDR3 runs 15 residues. V lost 5 bases and J 0 bases, leaving 13 bases between the germline ends. Per the germline V gene, CDR1 is LNHDA and CDR2 is SQIVND (reference sequence). The CDR3 sequence is CASSPLEGMNTEAFF. DNA of the CDR3: TGTGCCAGTAGTCCGCTGGAGGGAATGAACACTGAAGCTTTCTTT.

The J gene is TRBJ2-7, the V gene TRBV7-8; 10 positions agree with TRBD1. Germline V gives CDR1 SGHVS, CDR2 FQNEAQ. V shed 3 bases, J shed 3 bases, and the junction held 2 bases outside the gene matches. The CDR3 is made up of 14 amino acids. In DNA form, the CDR3 reads TGTGCCAGCAGCTTTGGGACAGGGGACTACGAGCAGTACTTC. Translating it yields CASSFGTGDYEQYF.